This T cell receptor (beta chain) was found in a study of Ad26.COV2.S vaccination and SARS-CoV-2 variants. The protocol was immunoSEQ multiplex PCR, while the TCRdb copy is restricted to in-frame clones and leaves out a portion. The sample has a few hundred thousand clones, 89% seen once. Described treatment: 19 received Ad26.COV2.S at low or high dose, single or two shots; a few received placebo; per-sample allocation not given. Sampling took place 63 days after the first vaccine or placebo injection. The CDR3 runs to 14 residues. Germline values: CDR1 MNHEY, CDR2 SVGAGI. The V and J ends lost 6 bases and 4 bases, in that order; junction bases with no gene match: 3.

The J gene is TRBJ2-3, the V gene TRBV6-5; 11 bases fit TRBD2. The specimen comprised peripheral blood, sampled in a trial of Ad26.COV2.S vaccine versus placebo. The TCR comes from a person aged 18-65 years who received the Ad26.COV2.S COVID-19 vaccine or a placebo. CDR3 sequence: CASSLAGGSDTQYF. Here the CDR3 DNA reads TGTGCCAGCAGCCTAGCGGGGGGCTCAGATACGCAGTATTTT.